These 27 T cell receptor beta chains were sequenced from one sample in a study of cytomegalovirus exposure and HLA in healthy donors. This PCR relied on a set of 60 Vbeta primers and 13 Jbeta primers. Some clones are missing from TCRdb's copy, which holds only in-frame ones; the method was immunoSEQ multiplex PCR. This sample has tens of thousands of clones; around 72% occur once, and the top ten carry about 12%. The specimen was PBMCs. These receptors all stem from a middle-aged woman in good health and CMV-seropositive.

The chain is built from TRBV18 and TRBJ1-1; D gene unclear. The germline gives CDR1 KGHSH, CDR2 LQKENI. This CDR3 region has 13 residues. V lost 2 bases, J lost 1 base, and 5 bases lay in between. CDR3 in amino acids: CASSPTENTEAFF. The CDR3, as DNA: TGTGCCAGCTCACCAACAGAGAACACTGAAGCTTTCTTT.

V is TRBV7-3 and J is TRBJ2-7; D gene unclear. CDR3 length equals 12 residues. Trimming cost V 0 bases and J 3 bases, with 3 bases left between them. Germline values: CDR1 SGHTA, CDR2 FQGTGA. The CDR3 sequence: CASSLTGYEQYF. The DNA for the CDR3 is TGTGCCAGCAGCTTAACCGGCTACGAGCAGTACTTC.

The chain uses TRBV5-1 and TRBJ2-3, with TRBD2 identical over 10 bases. The CDR3 contains 16 residues. The germline V gene encodes CDR1 SGHRS and CDR2 YFSETQ. Trimming at V came to 2 bases and at J to 4 bases, leaving 7 bases not matched to a gene. The CDR3 region has the DNA TGCGCCAGCAGCTTAGCTAGCGGGGGCACTTCAGATACGCAGTATTTT. Encoded protein: CASSLASGGTSDTQYF. Complete variable domain (other parts from reference TRBV5-1 and TRBJ2-3): KAGVTQTPRYLIKTRGQQVTLSCSPISGHRSVSWYQQTPGQGLQFLFEYFSETQRNKGNFPGRFSGRQFSNSRSEMNVSTLELGDSALYLCASSLASGGTSDTQYFGPGTRLTVL.

V is TRBV5-1 and J is TRBJ2-5; TRBD2 matches at 7 bases. The CDR3 totals 14 residues. The V gene's germline CDR1 is SGHRS and CDR2 YFSETQ. J lost 5 bases, V lost 4 bases, and 8 bases had no gene match. This CDR3 is CASSVAGRVETQYF. The CDR3 DNA reads as TGCGCCAGCAGCGTAGCGGGTAGGGTGGAGACCCAGTACTTC.

The chain links TRBV29-1 to TRBJ2-5; 7 bases line up with TRBD1. Germline V gives CDR1 SQVTM, CDR2 ANQGSEA. The CDR3 is 13 amino acids. Germline trimming cut 6 bases from V and 5 bases from J; bases unmatched to any gene: 9. The chain's CDR3 is CSVGVDRVETQYF. The CDR3 DNA follows: TGCAGCGTGGGCGTCGACAGGGTGGAGACCCAGTACTTC.

The V gene is TRBV19, the J gene TRBJ1-4; 7 bases map to TRBD1. The germline V gene has CDR1 LNHDA and CDR2 SQIVND (reference sequence). The CDR3 sequence is 15 residues long. The J segment lost 4 bases and the V segment lost 3 bases, leaving 5 bases of the junction unmatched. The CDR3 sequence: CASSMVRQGNEKLFF. As DNA, the CDR3 is TGTGCCAGTAGTATGGTGAGACAGGGTAATGAAAAACTGTTTTTT. Using reference TRBV19 and TRBJ1-4 for the parts outside the CDR3, the full variable domain is DGGITQSPKYLFRKEGQNVTLSCEQNLNHDAMYWYRQDPGQGLRLIYYSQIVNDFQKGDIAEGYSVSREKKESFPLTVTSAQKNPTAFYLCASSMVRQGNEKLFFGSGTQLSVL.

The V and J genes are TRBV9 and TRBJ2-3, with 9 bases that match TRBD2. Germline loops: CDR1 SGDLS, CDR2 YYNGEE. The ends lost 2 bases at V and 6 bases at J; junction bases unmatched: 4. The CDR3 runs 14 residues. The CDR3 coding sequence is TGTGCCAGCAGCGTGAGCGGGGGGTTGGATACGCAGTATTTT. The encoded protein is CASSVSGGLDTQYF.

This clone was recorded many times. The J gene is TRBJ1-1, the V gene TRBV6-5, with 7 bases lining up with TRBD1. V lost 0 bases to trimming and J lost 10 bases; unmatched junction nucleotides: 2. CDR3 length: 12 residues. CDR1 is MNHEY, CDR2 SVGAGI, per germline. CDR3 residues: CASSYSQGGAFF. The CDR3 nucleotides read TGTGCCAGCAGTTACTCCCAGGGGGGAGCTTTCTTT.

V is TRBV5-8 and J is TRBJ2-7; the match to TRBD1 covers 11 bases. The CDR3 spans 15 residues. CDR1 SGHTS and CDR2 YDEGEE come from the germline V gene. Trimming at V came to 2 bases and at J to 2 bases, leaving 3 bases not matched to a gene. This CDR3 reads CASSFLDRGPYEQYF. The CDR3 bases are TGTGCCAGCAGCTTCCTGGACAGGGGGCCCTACGAGCAGTACTTC.

J is TRBJ1-1 and V is TRBV2; 9 nucleotides line up with TRBD1. The CDR3 is 15 residues long. Germline loops: CDR1 SNHLY, CDR2 FYNNEI. The V segment lost 6 bases and the J segment 1 base; nucleotides outside the gene matches: 6. CDR3 in DNA: TGTGCCAGCAGGGACAGGGGAGGGAAGAACACTGAAGCTTTCTTT. Residues: CASRDRGGKNTEAFF.

The genes are TRBV29-1 and TRBJ1-5, with TRBD1 matching over 7 bases. The ends lost 6 bases at V and 5 bases at J; junction bases unmatched: 4. The length of the CDR3 is 12 residues. CDR1 is SQVTM, CDR2 ANQGSEA, per germline. DNA of the CDR3: TGCAGCGTACAGGGGCCCGATCAGCCCCAGCATTTT. Its translation: CSVQGPDQPQHF.

V usage is TRBV14 and J usage is TRBJ1-2; TRBD1 matches 10 bases. J gave up 4 bases and V 4 bases, and 6 bases lay outside the gene matches. Germline V gives CDR1 SGHDN, CDR2 FVKESK. The CDR3 totals 15 residues. The CDR3 is CASSLRQGAFYGYTF. CDR3 coding DNA: TGTGCCAGCAGCCTTCGACAGGGGGCCTTCTATGGCTACACCTTC.

This clone has a handful of counts. The chain links TRBV5-1 to TRBJ1-1, with TRBD1 matching 7 bases. Trimming took 3 bases from V and 2 from J; bases not matched to a gene: 7. Per germline, CDR1 SGHRS and CDR2 YFSETQ. CDR3 length equals 15 residues. As DNA, the CDR3 is TGCGCCAGCAGCTCCCTACAGGGGATCAACACTGAAGCTTTCTTT. The encoded protein is CASSSLQGINTEAFF.

This clone was counted a few times. V gene TRBV5-1 combines with J gene TRBJ2-3, with D unclear. Germline V gene sequence: CDR1 SGHRS, CDR2 YFSETQ. The CDR3 covers 13 residues. Trimming removed 0 bases from V and 4 bases from J, with 6 bases in between. The CDR3 DNA reads TGCGCCAGCAGCTTGGGGCCAGCAGATACGCAGTATTTT. Translation gives CASSLGPADTQYF. The variable domain in full, completed from reference TRBV5-1 and TRBJ2-3, reads KAGVTQTPRYLIKTRGQQVTLSCSPISGHRSVSWYQQTPGQGLQFLFEYFSETQRNKGNFPGRFSGRQFSNSRSEMNVSTLELGDSALYLCASSLGPADTQYFGPGTRLTVL.

The chain uses TRBV18 and TRBJ2-2; 10 bases match TRBD2. Germline V gene sequence: CDR1 KGHSH, CDR2 LQKENI. V was clipped by 2 bases and J by 5 bases; unmatched bases: 5. This CDR3 region has 16 residues. CDR3 sequence reads: CASSPGGLAWTGELFF. CDR3 nucleotide sequence: TGTGCCAGCTCACCAGGGGGACTAGCGTGGACCGGGGAGCTGTTTTTT. The full variable domain, its missing parts supplied by reference TRBV18 and TRBJ2-2, is NAGVMQNPRHLVRRRGQEARLRCSPMKGHSHVYWYRQLPEEGLKFMVYLQKENIIDESGMPKERFSAEFPKEGPSILRIQQVVRGDSAAYFCASSPGGLAWTGELFFGEGSRLTVL.

J is TRBJ2-7 and V is TRBV9, with 8 positions matching TRBD2. With 0 bases clipped from V and 7 bases from J, the junction kept 12 bases outside the gene matches. Germline V gene data show CDR1 as SGDLS and CDR2 as YYNGEE. The CDR3 runs 16 residues. The CDR3, as DNA: TGTGCCAGCAGCGTAGCACCCGGGGGGGATCCAGAAGAGCAGTACTTC. Translation gives CASSVAPGGDPEEQYF.

The genes are TRBV15 and TRBJ1-3; possibly TRBD1 for D (6 bases). The CDR3 totals 16 residues. The V and J ends lost 0 bases and 2 bases respectively, with 11 bases between them. Germline CDR1 and CDR2: LNHNV and YYDKDF (reference sequence). In DNA form, the CDR3 reads TGTGCCACCAGCAGAGACAAGGGGGTGGCTGGAAACACCATATATTTT. It translates to CATSRDKGVAGNTIYF.

The gene calls are TRBV19 and TRBJ1-6; D perhaps matches TRBD1 (5 bases). Germline-derived CDR1 and CDR2 are LNHDA and SQIVND (reference sequence). The ends were cut back, 6 bases at V and 6 bases at J, with 9 bases in the middle. The CDR3 loop spans 13 amino acids. The CDR3 spells CASRRDPNSPLHF. The CDR3 nucleotides read TGTGCCAGTAGGCGGGACCCTAATTCACCCCTCCACTTT.

The rearrangement uses TRBV9 and TRBJ1-1; 8 nucleotides align to TRBD1. Trimming cost V 2 bases and J 5 bases; bases outside gene matches: 5. The V gene's germline CDR1 is SGDLS and CDR2 YYNGEE. This CDR3 region has 14 residues. The CDR3 nucleotides are TGTGCCAGCAGCGTCGACAGGGGAGAGACTGAAGCTTTCTTT. Translated, it gives CASSVDRGETEAFF.

To note about this clone: Other DNA sequences in the same sample also yield this CDR3. The V and J genes are TRBV19 and TRBJ1-4; 11 nucleotides agree with TRBD1. Unmatched junction bases numbered 0, after V lost 3 bases and J lost 6 bases. The CDR3 length is 14 residues. Germline lookup yields CDR1 LNHDA and CDR2 SQIVND (reference sequence). DNA of the CDR3: TGTGCCAGTAGTATGGGACAGGGGGATGAAAAACTGTTTTTT. Amino acid sequence: CASSMGQGDEKLFF.

The CDR3 sequence: CAIRPGQRYQETQYF. The CDR3 DNA reads TGTGCCATCAGGCCGGGACAGAGGTACCAAGAGACCCAGTACTTC. The chain has TRBV10-3 and TRBJ2-5; TRBD1 matches 7 bases. This CDR3 comprises 15 residues. In germline, CDR1 is ENHRY, CDR2 SYGVKD. V gave up 6 bases and J gave up 0 bases; unmatched junction bases: 7.

The rearrangement links TRBV7-8 to TRBJ1-3, with 7 bases identical to TRBD1. J gave up 1 base and V 4 bases, and 7 bases lay outside the gene matches. This CDR3 contains 16 residues. Germline V gives CDR1 SGHVS, CDR2 FQNEAQ. CDR3 region: CASSYMRQGSGNTIYF. The CDR3 bases are TGTGCCAGCAGCTATATGCGACAGGGATCTGGAAACACCATATATTTT.

There are a few counts of this clone. The gene calls are TRBV4-2 and TRBJ1-1; D ambiguous. CDR3 length: 13 amino acids. V lost 0 bases, J lost 8 bases, and 10 bases lay in between. Germline V gene sequence: CDR1 LGHNA, CDR2 YNFKEQ. The CDR3 loop reads CASSQDTNMEAFF. In DNA, the CDR3 is TGTGCCAGCAGCCAAGATACGAACATGGAAGCTTTCTTT.

The chain recombines TRBV6-1 with TRBJ1-1; weak D call: TRBD1 (6 bases). The germline V and J ends were trimmed by 6 bases and 1 base, with 9 bases remaining between them. In germline, CDR1 is MNHNS, CDR2 SASEGT. The CDR3 spans 13 residues. The CDR3 protein is CASSPQGNTEAFF. The CDR3, as DNA: TGTGCCAGCAGCCCACAGGGGAACACTGAAGCTTTCTTT.

Written as DNA, the CDR3 is TGTGCCAGCTCACCAAAACAGGGGAATGGCTACACCTTC. Translating it yields CASSPKQGNGYTF. This rearrangement joins TRBV18 to TRBJ1-2; 7 positions agree with TRBD1. This CDR3 comprises 13 residues. V lost 2 bases to trimming and J lost 6 bases; unmatched junction nucleotides: 3. Per germline, CDR1 KGHSH and CDR2 LQKENI.

As for this clone: One junction end disagrees with the germline gene, perhaps due to a read error. The chain is built from TRBV2 and TRBJ1-3; D is perhaps TRBD1 (5 bases). Germline CDR1 and CDR2: SNHLY and FYNNEI. This CDR3 is 15 amino acids long. In DNA, the CDR3 is TGTGTCAGCAGTGACCCTGACAGAAATGGAAACACCATATATTTT. Residues: CVSSDPDRNGNTIYF.

The chain is built from TRBV5-4 and TRBJ2-3; 11 bases line up with TRBD2. Per germline, CDR1 SGHNT and CDR2 YYREEE (reference sequence). V shed 4 bases, J shed 0 bases, and the junction held 10 bases outside the gene matches. CDR3 length: 18 residues. In DNA form, the CDR3 reads TGTGCCAGCAGCCAAGAGGTAGCGGGGGGGCCGAGCACAGATACGCAGTATTTT. Amino acid sequence: CASSQEVAGGPSTDTQYF. Full variable domain (remainder filled in from reference TRBV5-4 and TRBJ2-3): ETGVTQSPTHLIKTRGQQVTLRCSSQSGHNTVSWYQQALGQGPQFIFQYYREEENGRGNFPPRFSGLQFPNYSSELNVNALELDDSALYLCASSQEVAGGPSTDTQYFGPGTRLTVL.